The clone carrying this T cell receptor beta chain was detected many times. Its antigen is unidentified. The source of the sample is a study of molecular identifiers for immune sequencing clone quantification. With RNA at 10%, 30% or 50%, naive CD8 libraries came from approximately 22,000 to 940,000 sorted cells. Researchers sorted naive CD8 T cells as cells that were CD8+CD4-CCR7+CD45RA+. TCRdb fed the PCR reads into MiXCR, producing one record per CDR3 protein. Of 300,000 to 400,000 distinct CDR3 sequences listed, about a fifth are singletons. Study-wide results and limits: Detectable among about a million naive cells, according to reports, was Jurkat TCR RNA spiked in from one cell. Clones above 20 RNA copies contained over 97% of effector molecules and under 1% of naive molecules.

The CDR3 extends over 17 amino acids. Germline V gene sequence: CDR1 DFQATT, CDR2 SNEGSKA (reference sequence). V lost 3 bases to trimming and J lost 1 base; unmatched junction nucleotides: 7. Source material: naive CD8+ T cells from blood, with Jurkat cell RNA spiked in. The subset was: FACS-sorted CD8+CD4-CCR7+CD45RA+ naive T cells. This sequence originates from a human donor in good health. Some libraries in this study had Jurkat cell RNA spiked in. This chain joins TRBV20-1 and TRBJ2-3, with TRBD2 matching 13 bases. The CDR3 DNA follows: TGCAGTGCTAGGACTAGCGGGGGGCGTTTCGGCACAGATACGCAGTATTTT. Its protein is CSARTSGGRFGTDTQYF.